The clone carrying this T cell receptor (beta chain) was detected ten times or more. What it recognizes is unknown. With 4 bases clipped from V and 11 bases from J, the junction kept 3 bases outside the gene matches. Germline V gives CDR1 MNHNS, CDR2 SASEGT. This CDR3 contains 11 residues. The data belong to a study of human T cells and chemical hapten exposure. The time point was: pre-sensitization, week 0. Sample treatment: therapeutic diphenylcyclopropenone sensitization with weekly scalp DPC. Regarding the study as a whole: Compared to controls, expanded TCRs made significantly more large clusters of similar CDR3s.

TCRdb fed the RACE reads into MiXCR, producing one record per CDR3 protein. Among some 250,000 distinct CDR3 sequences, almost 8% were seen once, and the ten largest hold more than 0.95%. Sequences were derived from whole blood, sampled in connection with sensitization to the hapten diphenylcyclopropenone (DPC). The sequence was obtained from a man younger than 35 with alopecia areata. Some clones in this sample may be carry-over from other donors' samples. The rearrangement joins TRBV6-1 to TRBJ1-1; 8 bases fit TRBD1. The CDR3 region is CASSARGHAFF. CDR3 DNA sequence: TGTGCCAGCAGTGCCAGGGGGCATGCTTTCTTT.